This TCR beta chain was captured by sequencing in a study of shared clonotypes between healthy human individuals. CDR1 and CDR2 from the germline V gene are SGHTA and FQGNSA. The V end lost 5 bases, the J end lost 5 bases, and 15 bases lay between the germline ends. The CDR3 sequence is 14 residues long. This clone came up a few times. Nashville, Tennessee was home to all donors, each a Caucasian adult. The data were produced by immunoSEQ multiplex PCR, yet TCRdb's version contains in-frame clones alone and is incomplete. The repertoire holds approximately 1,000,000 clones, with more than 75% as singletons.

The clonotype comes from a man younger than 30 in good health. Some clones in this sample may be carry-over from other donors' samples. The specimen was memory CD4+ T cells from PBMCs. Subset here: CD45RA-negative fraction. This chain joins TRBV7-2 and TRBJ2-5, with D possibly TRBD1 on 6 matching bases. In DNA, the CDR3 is TGTGCCAGCAGCCCGGGACACACCCCGGAGACCCAGTACTTC. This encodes CASSPGHTPETQYF.